This T cell receptor (beta chain) was obtained from a study of blood T cell repertoires in COVID-19. Whole-study context: Donors in the United States, Italy and Spain gave samples during acute or convalescent COVID-19. T cells, B-cell-depleted T cells, or PBMCs provided the cDNA or gDNA that served as material.

The CDR3 runs to 15 residues. Germline values: CDR1 LNHNV, CDR2 YYDKDF (reference sequence). Trimming cost V 0 bases and J 2 bases, with 10 bases left between them. Authors' data handling: Amplification with reference gene primers provided the estimates of nucleated cell counts. Some clones are missing from TCRdb's copy, which holds only in-frame ones; the method was immunoSEQ multiplex PCR. V, J and clone size were drawn from that table, and D and trimming were deduced from the DNA. Of a few hundred thousand clones listed, roughly 80% were seen once; the top ten hold more than 7%. This rearrangement joins TRBV15 to TRBJ2-5; no reliable D call. The sequence derives from a woman aged 70-85 years with acute or convalescent COVID-19. Material: peripheral blood. This chain's CDR3 is CATSRDHRGQETQYF. The CDR3 DNA is TGTGCCACCAGCAGAGATCATCGCGGTCAAGAGACCCAGTACTTC. The entire variable domain, with the rest obtained from reference TRBV15 and TRBJ2-5, is as follows: DAMVIQNPRYQVTQFGKPVTLSCSQTLNHNVMYWYQQKSSQAPKLLFHYYDKDFNNEADTPDNFQSRRPNTSFCFLDIRSPGLGDTAMYLCATSRDHRGQETQYFGPGTRLLVL.